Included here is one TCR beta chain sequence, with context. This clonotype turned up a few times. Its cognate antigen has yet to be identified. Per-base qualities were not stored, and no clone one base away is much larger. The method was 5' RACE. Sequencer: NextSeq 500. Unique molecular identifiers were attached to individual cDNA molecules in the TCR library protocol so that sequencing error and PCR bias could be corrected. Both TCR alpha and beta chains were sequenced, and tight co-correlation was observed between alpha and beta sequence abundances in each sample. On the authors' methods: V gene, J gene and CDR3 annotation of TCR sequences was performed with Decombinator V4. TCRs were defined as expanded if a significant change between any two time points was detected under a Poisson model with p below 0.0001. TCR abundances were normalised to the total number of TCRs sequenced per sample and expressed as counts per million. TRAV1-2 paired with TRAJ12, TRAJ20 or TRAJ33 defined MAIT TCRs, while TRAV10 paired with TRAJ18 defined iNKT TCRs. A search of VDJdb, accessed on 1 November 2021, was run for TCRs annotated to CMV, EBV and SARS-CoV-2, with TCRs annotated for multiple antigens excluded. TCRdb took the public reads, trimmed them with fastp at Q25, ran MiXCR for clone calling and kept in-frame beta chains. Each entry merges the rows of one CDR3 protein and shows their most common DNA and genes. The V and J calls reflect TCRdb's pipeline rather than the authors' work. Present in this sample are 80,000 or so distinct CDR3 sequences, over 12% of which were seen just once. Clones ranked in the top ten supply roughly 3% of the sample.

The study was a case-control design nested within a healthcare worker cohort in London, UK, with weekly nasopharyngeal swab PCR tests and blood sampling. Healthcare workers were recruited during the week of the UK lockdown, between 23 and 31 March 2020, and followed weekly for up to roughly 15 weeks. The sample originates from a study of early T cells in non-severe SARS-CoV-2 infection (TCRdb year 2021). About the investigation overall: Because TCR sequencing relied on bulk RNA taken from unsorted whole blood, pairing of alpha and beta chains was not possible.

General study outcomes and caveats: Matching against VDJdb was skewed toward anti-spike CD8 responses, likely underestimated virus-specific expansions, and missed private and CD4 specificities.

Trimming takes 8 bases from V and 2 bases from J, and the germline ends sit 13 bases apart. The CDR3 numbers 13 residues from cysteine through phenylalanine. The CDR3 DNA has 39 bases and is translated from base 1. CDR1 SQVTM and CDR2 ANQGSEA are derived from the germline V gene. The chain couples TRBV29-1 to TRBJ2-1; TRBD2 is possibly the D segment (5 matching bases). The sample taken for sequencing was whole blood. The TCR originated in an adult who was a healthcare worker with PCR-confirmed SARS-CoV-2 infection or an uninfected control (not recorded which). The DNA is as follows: TGCAGCCCTATCCTCGGGACCTACAATGAGCAGTTCTTC. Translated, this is CSPILGTYNEQFF.